This TCR beta chain comes out of a study of T cell repertoires in cytomegalovirus infection. Study details: Well-studied HLA-B-restricted CMV epitopes were used in the study alongside recently identified HLA-C-restricted ones. Public TCR beta signatures marked donors with CMV infection and the matching HLA.

The CDR3 consists of 18 residues. CDR1 is KGHDR, CDR2 SFDVKD, per germline. Trimming took 0 bases from V and 3 from J, leaving 17 bases between them. Study-wide results and caveats: HLA-C-restricted CMV-specific TCR beta clonotypes prevailed in the ex vivo response.

TCRdb reprocessed the reads with MiXCR, giving one entry per CDR3 protein. The repertoire holds about half a million distinct CDR3 sequences, with 33% as singletons. This clonotype showed up just once. Its antigen remains unknown. The sample in question was cultured PBMCs, obtained from culture after CMV antigen stimulation. The TCR was taken from a human donor in good health (CMV status not recorded). Some clones in this sample may be carry-over from other donors' samples. This chain connects TRBV24-1 to TRBJ2-1; a possible D gene is TRBD2 (6 bases). The CDR3 coding sequence is TGTGCCACCAGTGATTTGCCCCCCCCGGGACTCCTCTACAATGAGCAGTTCTTC. Its translation: CATSDLPPPGLLYNEQFF.